This T cell receptor beta chain was recovered during a study of cytomegalovirus exposure and HLA in healthy donors. Researchers ran the PCR with 60 Vbeta and 13 Jbeta primers. TCRdb keeps only in-frame clones here, not all; method: immunoSEQ multiplex PCR. The sample comprises roughly 170,000 clones, around 80% of which are singletons, and 6.5% to 8.5% rests with the top ten. This clone came up once. A read error may produce the germline difference seen at one junction end. Germline V lookup: CDR1 MNHEY, CDR2 SMNVEV (reference sequence). This CDR3 comprises 16 residues. Material for sequencing was PBMCs. This TCR came from a man aged 30-40 years in good health and CMV-seropositive. The chain recombines TRBV27 with TRBJ2-7; weak D call: TRBD1 (8 bases). Here the CDR3 DNA reads TGTGCCAACAGTTTACGGACAGGGACTTCTCCGGGGGGGCAGTACTTC. Amino acid sequence: CANSLRTGTSPGGQYF.